This T cell receptor beta chain emerged from a study of blood T cell repertoires in COVID-19. V was pared by 1 base and J by 0 bases, with 9 bases between. Germline assignment: CDR1 MGHRA and CDR2 YSYEKL. The CDR3 runs 16 residues. Seattle researchers signed up patients amid active infection and tracked them longitudinally. Repertoires were generated with immunoSEQ multiplex PCR, while TCRdb's copy carries only in-frame clones and drops some. The data show hundreds of thousands of clones, 65% to 90% seen once. The receptor comes from a man aged 45-65 years with COVID-19, enrolled during active disease. The sample taken for sequencing was peripheral blood. The chain couples TRBV4-1 to TRBJ2-2; TRBD1 might be the D (6 bases). This CDR3 is CASSQVGQPNTGELFF. The CDR3 DNA reads as TGCGCCAGCAGCCAAGTTGGACAGCCGAACACCGGGGAGCTGTTTTTT.